The 11 T cell receptor beta chains reported below all come from one sample, sequenced in a study of shared clonotypes between healthy human individuals. The repertoire was sequenced with immunoSEQ multiplex PCR; TCRdb's copy has only in-frame clones and lacks some. The sample has more than 550,000 clones, about nine tenths seen once. The source material was memory CD8+ T cells from PBMCs. As to subset: CD45RO+ cells pooled with CCR7-negative TemRA cells. All receptors derive from a man between 18 and 29 years old in good health. Some clones in this sample may be carry-over from other donors' samples.

The genes are TRBV7-8 and TRBJ1-2; D unclear. CDR3 length: 15 amino acids. Between the trimmed V and J ends, which lost 3 bases and 4 bases, there was a span of 15 bases. Germline V gene lookup returns CDR1 SGHVS and CDR2 FQNEAQ. The CDR3 is CASSFTGKDPYGYTF. In nucleotides, the CDR3 is TGTGCCAGCAGCTTCACGGGCAAGGACCCCTATGGCTACACCTTC.

This rearrangement joins TRBV28 to TRBJ2-7; possible D gene TRBD2, 6 bases. The CDR3 is made up of 11 amino acids. Germline loops: CDR1 MDHEN, CDR2 SYDVKM. Trimming stripped 7 bases from V and 6 bases from J, with 10 bases between. The CDR3 reads CASKWEAEQYF. The DNA of the CDR3 is TGTGCCAGCAAGTGGGAGGCCGAGCAGTACTTC.

The genes are TRBV29-1 and TRBJ1-2, with D unclear. The V end lost 5 bases, the J end lost 6 bases, and 19 bases lay between the germline ends. The germline V gene has CDR1 SQVTM and CDR2 ANQGSEA. The CDR3 is 14 residues long. The chain's CDR3 is CSVCVSRAVDGYTF. The CDR3 DNA sequence: TGCAGCGTTTGTGTCTCCCGGGCGGTCGATGGCTACACCTTC.

This chain uses TRBV5-8 with TRBJ2-6; D might be TRBD1 (5 bases). Germline V gene sequence: CDR1 SGHTS, CDR2 YDEGEE. Trimming left V 1 base short and J 4 bases short, with 12 bases between. This CDR3 spans 16 amino acids. This chain's CDR3 is CASSLRRGSGANVLTF. DNA of the CDR3: TGTGCCAGCAGCTTGAGAAGGGGTTCAGGGGCCAACGTCCTGACTTTC.

The chain combines TRBV5-4 with TRBJ2-1; 13 bases are shared with TRBD2. V was clipped by 2 bases and J by 1 base; unmatched bases: 9. The CDR3 runs to 19 residues. From germline, CDR1 is SGHNT and CDR2 YYREEE (reference sequence). The CDR3 protein is CASSFTGTSGKWSYNEQFF. The CDR3 coding sequence is TGTGCCAGCAGCTTCACCGGGACTAGCGGGAAATGGTCCTACAATGAGCAGTTCTTC.

The chain carries TRBV9 and TRBJ2-7; unclear D gene. The ends were cut back, 3 bases at V and 5 bases at J, with 18 bases in the middle. Germline CDR1 is SGDLS and CDR2 is YYNGEE. There are 15 residues in the CDR3. The CDR3 sequence: CASSGSPVPIDEQYF. CDR3 DNA sequence: TGTGCCAGCAGCGGGAGCCCGGTTCCCATTGACGAGCAGTACTTC.

The rearrangement joins TRBV15 to TRBJ1-4, with unresolved D. This CDR3 is 15 amino acids long. Germline loops: CDR1 LNHNV, CDR2 YYDKDF (reference sequence). V lost 0 bases to trimming and J lost 6 bases, with 11 bases between them. The CDR3 region has the DNA TGTGCCACCAGCAGAGATTTTACGGGAGATGAAAAACTGTTTTTT. This codes for CATSRDFTGDEKLFF.

The chain couples TRBV19 to TRBJ1-1; D is undetermined. The germline V gene has CDR1 LNHDA and CDR2 SQIVND (reference sequence). Trimming took 3 bases from V and 2 from J, leaving 13 bases between them. This CDR3 comprises 15 residues. The CDR3 DNA reads as TGTGCCAGTAGTATCAGCTGGGTACTCAACACTGAAGCTTTCTTT. Protein: CASSISWVLNTEAFF.

V gene TRBV11-2 combines with J gene TRBJ2-5; D might be TRBD1 (6 bases). Per the germline V gene, CDR1 is SGHAT and CDR2 is FQNNGV. The CDR3 sequence is 15 residues long. V was trimmed by 0 bases and J by 8 bases, leaving 16 bases between them. The CDR3 sequence: CASSLDRGTGRTQYF. In nucleotides, the CDR3 is TGTGCCAGCAGCTTAGATAGGGGCACAGGGAGAACCCAGTACTTC.

The chain carries TRBV11-2 and TRBJ2-1, with 8 nucleotides matching TRBD2. With 3 bases clipped from V and 4 bases from J, the junction kept 2 bases outside the gene matches. This CDR3 comprises 14 residues. Germline V gene sequence: CDR1 SGHAT, CDR2 FQNNGV. The CDR3 protein is CASSFEREYNEQFF. The CDR3 nucleotides read TGTGCCAGCAGCTTTGAGCGGGAGTACAATGAGCAGTTCTTC.

The rearrangement links TRBV5-4 to TRBJ2-5, with TRBD1 identical over 8 bases. Trimming at V came to 2 bases and at J to 4 bases, leaving 7 bases not matched to a gene. Germline V gene sequence: CDR1 SGHNT, CDR2 YYREEE (reference sequence). The length of the CDR3 is 15 residues. The CDR3 loop reads CASSFQGALGETQYF. Written as DNA, the CDR3 is TGTGCCAGCAGCTTTCAGGGGGCGCTTGGAGAGACCCAGTACTTC.